Reported below is one T cell receptor beta chain. What it binds is not known. The data were obtained in a study of PD-1 blockade in classical Hodgkin lymphoma. Study information: Treatment was intravenous nivolumab, 3 mg/kg every 2 weeks, until progression. General study points: Newly diagnosed patients and complete responders had comparable diversity at baseline.

Germline loops: CDR1 SGHRS, CDR2 YFSETQ. The ends were cut back, 1 base at V and 5 bases at J, with 7 bases in the middle. This CDR3 has 14 residues. The protocol was immunoSEQ multiplex PCR, while the TCRdb copy is restricted to in-frame clones and leaves out a portion. This sample has about 94,000 clones, with 89% found just once. Autologous stem cell transplantation was followed by relapse in every patient, and brentuximab vedotin exposure varied. The chain uses TRBV5-1 and TRBJ1-6; tentative D call: TRBD1 (5 bases). The receptor's source is a human donor with classical Hodgkin lymphoma. Sequenced here: peripheral blood mononuclear cells (PBMCs), sampled before the second cycle of nivolumab. The DNA of the CDR3 is TGCGCCAGCAGCTTGACGGGGGATAATTCACCCCTCCACTTT. This sequence encodes CASSLTGDNSPLHF.